The T cell receptor (beta chain) described here comes from a study of glioma-infiltrating T cells after dendritic cell vaccination (dated by TCRdb to 2015 to 2016). About the study as a whole: The cohort comprised around 15 glioblastoma patients from Phase I and II dendritic cell vaccination trials, 9 newly diagnosed and 6 with recurrent disease. Deep sequencing of TCR beta CDR3 regions was used to quantify tumor-infiltrating lymphocyte content and compare tumor and blood repertoires in dendritic cell-vaccinated glioblastoma patients. Patients received three intradermal dendritic cell vaccine injections at biweekly intervals in the arm below the axilla. Survival after dendritic cell vaccination was correlated with TCR sequencing metrics such as TIL content and the overlap between tumor and blood repertoires. Autologous tumor lysate-pulsed dendritic cell vaccination was administered to the patients between the early 2000s and the early 2010s. The vaccine was prepared from monocyte-derived dendritic cells that were cultured for more than six days with IL-4 and GM-CSF and then pulsed overnight with autologous tumor lysate. The study at large found these results: The cohort was small and heterogeneous, and full blood and tumor sets were available for few patients, with initial-recurrent tumor pairs available for even fewer patients. The TCR overlap response model with three groups was called speculative and said to need prospective validation. No direct relationship between TCR clonality and survival was found, suggesting that a diverse polyclonal response may matter. After dendritic cell vaccination, a higher estimated pretreatment TIL content predicted longer time to progression and overall survival.

The meaning of the sample's time point label: after dendritic cell vaccination, including at tumor progression/relapse. Selection of patients required sufficient residual fresh-frozen tumor tissue and over two years of available survival data. None of the glioblastoma patients carried an isocitrate dehydrogenase mutation, although molecular status otherwise varied. PBMC were collected before vaccination, two weeks after the third vaccination, and at tumor progression if tumor progression occurred. The Qiagen DNeasy Blood extraction Kit was used for extraction of genomic DNA. Using the immunoSEQ assay, TCRB CDR3 regions were amplified from approximately 1.9 micrograms of genomic DNA, or from all available DNA when less than that was on hand. Multiplex PCR used 60 forward primers for TCR V beta segments and 13 reverse primers for J beta segments. Synthetic control templates were spiked into each sample at limiting dilution to estimate reads per starting template. Sequencing produced 87 bp reads on the Illumina HiSeq System. The paper's processing steps were these. PCR and sequencing errors were removed by a nearest neighbor algorithm that merged closely related sequences. TCR overlap was measured as the percentage of unique tumor TCR beta sequences also present in the same patient's peripheral blood. TCRdb obtained this table from immuneACCESS and retained in-frame rearrangements with V and J assigned. These tables miss some clones; where compared with another copy, unresolved V genes account for less than half of the shortfall, and the remainder is unexplained. V and J calls and clone size come straight from that table; D and trimming were deduced from the DNA. Within this sample are 100,000 or so clones, with 65% to 85% of them counted one time only. The top ten constitute 5% to 7% of the sample.

This clone has more than one count but fewer than ten. The antigen this receptor binds is unknown. Base qualities are missing; no much larger clone stands one base away. This receptor was obtained from a human donor with glioblastoma. Specimen: blood, collected after dendritic cell vaccination.

The base sequence is TGTGCCAGTAGTCGCTATGGCTACACCTTC. Its translation is CASSRYGYTF. The V and J genes are TRBV19 and TRBJ1-2; no D gene can be assigned with confidence. The cysteine opens and the phenylalanine closes a CDR3 of 10 amino acids. Of all the DNA, just the CDR3 is kept, 30 bases in frame from base 1. The CDR1 and CDR2 encoded by the germline V gene (reference sequence) are LNHDA and SQIVND. V loses 5 bases, J loses 4 bases, and the germline ends lie 2 bases apart. This CDR3, with the reference TRBV19 and TRBJ1-2 proteins standing in past its ends, gives the full variable domain DGGITQSPKYLFRKEGQNVTLSCEQNLNHDAMYWYRQDPGQGLRLIYYSQIVNDFQKGDIAEGYSVSREKKESFPLTVTSAQKNPTAFYLCASSRYGYTFGSGTRLTVV.